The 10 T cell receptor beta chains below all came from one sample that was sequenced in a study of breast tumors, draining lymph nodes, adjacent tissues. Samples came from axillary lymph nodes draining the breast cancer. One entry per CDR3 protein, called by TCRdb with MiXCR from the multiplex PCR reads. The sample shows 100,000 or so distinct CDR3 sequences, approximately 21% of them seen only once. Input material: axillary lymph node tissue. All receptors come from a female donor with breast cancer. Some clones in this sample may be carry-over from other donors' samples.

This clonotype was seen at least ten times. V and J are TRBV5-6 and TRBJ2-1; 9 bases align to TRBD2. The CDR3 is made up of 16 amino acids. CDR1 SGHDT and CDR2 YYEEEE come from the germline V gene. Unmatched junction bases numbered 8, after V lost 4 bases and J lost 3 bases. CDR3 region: CASSPRFSGSYNEQFF. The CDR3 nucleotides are TGTGCCAGCAGCCCCCGTTTTAGCGGGAGCTACAATGAGCAGTTCTTC.

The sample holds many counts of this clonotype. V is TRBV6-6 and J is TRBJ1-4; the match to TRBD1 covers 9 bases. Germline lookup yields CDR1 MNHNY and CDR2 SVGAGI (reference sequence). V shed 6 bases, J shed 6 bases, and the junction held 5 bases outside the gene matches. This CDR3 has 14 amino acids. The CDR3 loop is CASRGQGRDEKLFF. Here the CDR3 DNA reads TGTGCCAGCAGGGGACAGGGTCGGGATGAAAAACTGTTTTTT.

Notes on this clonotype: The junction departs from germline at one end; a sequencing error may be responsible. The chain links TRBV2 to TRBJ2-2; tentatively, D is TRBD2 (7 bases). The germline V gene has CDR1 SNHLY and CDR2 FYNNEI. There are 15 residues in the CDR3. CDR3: CASSPWGADTGGLLF. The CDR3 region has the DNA TGTGCCAGCAGCCCGTGGGGGGCCGACACCGGGGGGCTGCTTTTT.

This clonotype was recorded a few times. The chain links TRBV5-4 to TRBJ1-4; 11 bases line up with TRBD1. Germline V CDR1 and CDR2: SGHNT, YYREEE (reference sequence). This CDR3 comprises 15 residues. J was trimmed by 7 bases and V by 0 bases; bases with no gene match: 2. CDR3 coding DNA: TGTGCCAGCAGCTTGGCCGGGACAGGGGGTGAAAAACTGTTTTTT. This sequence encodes CASSLAGTGGEKLFF.

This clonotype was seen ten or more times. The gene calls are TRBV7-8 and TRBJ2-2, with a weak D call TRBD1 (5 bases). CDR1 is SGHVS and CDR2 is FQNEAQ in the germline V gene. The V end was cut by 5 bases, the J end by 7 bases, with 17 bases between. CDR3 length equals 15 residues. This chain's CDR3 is CASSPVSQGYGELFF. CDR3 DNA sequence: TGTGCCAGCAGCCCCGTGTCCCAGGGTTACGGGGAGCTGTTTTTT.

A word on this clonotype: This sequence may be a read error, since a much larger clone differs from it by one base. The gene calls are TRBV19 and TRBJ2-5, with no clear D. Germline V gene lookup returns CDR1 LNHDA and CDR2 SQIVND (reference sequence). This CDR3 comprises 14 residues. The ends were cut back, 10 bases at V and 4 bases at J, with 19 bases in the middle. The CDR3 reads CANRKKGLGETQYF. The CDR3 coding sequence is TGTGCCAATAGAAAGAAGGGATTAGGAGAGACCCAGTACTTC.

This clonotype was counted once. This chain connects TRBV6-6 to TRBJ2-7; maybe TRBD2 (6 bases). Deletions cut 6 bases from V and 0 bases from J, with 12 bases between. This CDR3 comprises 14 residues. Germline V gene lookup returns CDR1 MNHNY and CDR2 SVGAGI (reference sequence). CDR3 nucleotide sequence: TGTGCCAGCAGCACCCGACTAGGCTCCTACGAGCAGTACTTC. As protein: CASSTRLGSYEQYF.

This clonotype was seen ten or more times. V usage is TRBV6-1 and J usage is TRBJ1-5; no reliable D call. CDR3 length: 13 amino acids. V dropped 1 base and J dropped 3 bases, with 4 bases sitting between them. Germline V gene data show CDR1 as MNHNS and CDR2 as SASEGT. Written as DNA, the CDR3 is TGTGCCAGCAGTGAAGGAATCAATCAGCCCCAGCATTTT. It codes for CASSEGINQPQHF.

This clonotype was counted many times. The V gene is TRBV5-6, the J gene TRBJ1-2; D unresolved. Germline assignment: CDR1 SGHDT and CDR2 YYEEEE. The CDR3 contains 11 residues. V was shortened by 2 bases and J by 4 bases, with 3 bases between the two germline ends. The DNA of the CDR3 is TGTGCCAGCAGCTTCGGCTATGGCTACACCTTC. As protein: CASSFGYGYTF.

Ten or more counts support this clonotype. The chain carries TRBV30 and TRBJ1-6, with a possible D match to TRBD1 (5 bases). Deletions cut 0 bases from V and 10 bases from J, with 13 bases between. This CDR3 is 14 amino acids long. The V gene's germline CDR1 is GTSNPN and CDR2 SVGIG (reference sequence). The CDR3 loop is CAWSVMGGRSPLHF. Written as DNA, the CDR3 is TGTGCCTGGAGTGTGATGGGGGGGAGGTCACCCCTCCACTTT.